This T cell receptor (beta chain) derives from a study of blood T cell repertoires in COVID-19. Looking at the study overall: There were acute and convalescent COVID-19 samples, and they came from the United States, Italy and Spain.

V lost 7 bases and J lost 3, with 12 bases in between. Germline V CDR1 and CDR2: MGHRA, YSYEKL. The CDR3 length is 14 residues. Authors' methods: Quantification of nucleated cells was approximated via reference gene primer amplification. Sequencing was performed with immunoSEQ multiplex PCR; in TCRdb, only in-frame clones are kept and a portion is missing. Clone size and the V and J calls come from that table; the DNA yielded D and trimming. The sample shows around 73,000 clones, 70% to 85% of them seen only once. The sample consisted of peripheral blood. The source of this sequence is a woman aged 55-75 years with acute or convalescent COVID-19. The chain recombines TRBV4-1 with TRBJ2-2; maybe TRBD2 (6 bases). The CDR3 spells CASTRGEDTGELFF. CDR3 DNA sequence: TGCGCCAGCACCCGCGGGGAAGACACCGGGGAGCTGTTTTTT.